This paragraph covers one T cell receptor (beta chain) sequence. Its antigen has not been determined. Per-base qualities were not stored, and no clone one base away is much larger. The sample belongs to a study of cytomegalovirus exposure and HLA in healthy donors (dated by TCRdb to 2015 to 2018). In terms of the full investigation: According to an earlier analysis of several hundred of the donors, roughly 180 million T cells yielded over 90 million unique TCR beta sequences and around 300 Gb of sequence data. An early release covering 500 to 750 HLA-typed donors comprised about 300 gigabases of sequencing data and 85 million or so unique TCR sequences. Among the approximately 420 genotyped donors, 75% to 90% belonged to the genetic ancestry cluster associated with self-reported Caucasian donors. The study aimed to test whether cataloging public T cell receptors could reveal signatures of past pathogen exposure. The study profiled the T cell repertoires of fewer than 850 subjects by immunosequencing and related them to cytomegalovirus serostatus. Besides the first cohort of hundreds of subjects, a separate validation cohort made up of over 100 different subjects was used. To predict cytomegalovirus infection status, the study combined high-throughput TCR immunosequencing, statistical association of individual TCRs with disease status, and machine learning. To study patterns of TCR occurrence, a later analysis re-analyzed previously published TCR beta repertoires from around 700 donors and added high-resolution HLA genotyping. In the later analysis, no new phenotypic data were used to find candidate immune exposures; instead, reliance was placed on TCR beta sequences and their occurrence across donors. To decide whether each TCR beta V gene segment behaved as functional or pseudogenic, an earlier analysis of approximately 600 of the donors relied on high-throughput TCR beta sequencing. Donor age, sex, ethnicity and CMV serostatus were collected together with the repertoire data. Genome-wide SNP genotypes for about 65% of the roughly 670 donors were used in a later genetic analysis, which treated that subset as a discovery cohort. Every discovery cohort repertoire had been produced on one sequencing platform. HLA typing included class I and class II loci at four-digit resolution. Typing coverage differed by locus: A, B, C, DRB1 and DQB1 were typed in roughly 629-640 donors, DQA1 in about 560, DPA1 in some 570, and DPB1 in roughly 470. Roughly 5 DR-DQ haplotypes were handled as single units for association and clustering, since linkage in the cohort was strong. Among some 410 genotyped donors of the cohort, an average of around 250,000 unique TCR beta nucleotide sequences was sequenced per donor, of which about 20% were non-productive.

In total, more than 500 healthy bone marrow donors made up the cohort. Cohort members were all nominally healthy when sampled, although unrecorded immune exposures were likely present. The donor was CMV seronegative and belonged to the group of roughly 330 seronegative cohort members. Every donor gave a peripheral blood sample, and the peripheral blood mononuclear cells from that sample were used for TCR beta sequencing. Genomic DNA extraction from the blood cell samples was performed with the Qiagen DNeasy Blood Extraction Kit. Library generation was performed with the immunoSEQ multiplex PCR assay. A mixture of 60 forward primers for TCR Vbeta segments and 13 reverse primers for TCR Jbeta segments was used in the multiplex PCR. The CDR3 region of rearranged TCR beta genes was amplified from genomic DNA by a multiplex PCR assay. The Illumina HiSeq System was used to sequence the amplified TCR beta libraries as 87-base-pair reads. The study's own analysis went as follows. A later analysis tallied around 87 million unique TCR beta chains across the 610 or so repertoires, and approximately 9.9 million of those chains were shared by two or more donors. Raw reads were error-corrected and collapsed into unique sequences by a nearest-neighbor algorithm in which closely related sequences were merged to remove PCR and sequencing errors. Alignment of CDR3 sequences to IMGT reference sequences was used to assign V, D and J gene segments. For a sequence to be retained, a match of at least six nucleotides was required to both a V gene segment and a J gene segment. A rearrangement was called productive if the CDR3 had no stop codons and remained in frame with V and J, and every other rearrangement was called non-productive. CDR3 was defined according to IMGT convention as the region running from the second conserved V-encoded cysteine to the conserved J-encoded phenylalanine. In an earlier analysis of approximately 590 of the donors, sequences lacking an unambiguous match to a single V gene segment were excluded. In an earlier analysis of about 590 of the donors, a V segment was called functional when productive rearrangements were above 56.7%, and segregating when the standard deviation between donors exceeded 5%. To diagnose cytomegalovirus status from the catalog of TCR beta chain sequences, a statistical classification framework was built. In a later analysis, V and J genes were assigned by comparing TCR nucleotide sequences against IMGT/GENE-DB human TR gene sequences. Using the TCRdist pipeline, a later analysis assigned CDR3 sequences along with most-parsimonious VDJ recombination scenarios. In a later analysis, each TCR beta chain was defined by its CDR3 amino acid sequence together with its V-gene family, and reads lacking a unique V-gene family were excluded. As a way to deal with suspected cross-contamination and a sequencing artifact, a later analysis dropped 640 or so nucleotide sequences that were highly shared and had low generation probability. In a later analysis, a clonal expansion index was calculated for each public chain from normalized within-repertoire ranks of inferred template counts. In a later analysis, generation probabilities were computed using a VDJ recombination model fitted to out-of-frame rearrangements, and the results were checked against IGoR. A later analysis scored TCR-TCR, TCR-HLA and TCR-CMV co-occurrence with hypergeometric tests, applying a repertoire-size bias correction to TCR pairs. A later analysis estimated false discovery rates by permuting HLA or CMV assignments 20 times. In a later analysis, co-occurring TCRs were grouped using DBSCAN, with TCRdist sequence similarity added in when clustering inside HLA-allele-positive subsets. Repertoires with fewer than 30,000 or more than 120,000 public chains were left out of co-occurrence clustering, as were four to six repertoires with anomalous nucleotide sharing. TCRdb stores this immuneACCESS table with in-frame sequences only. Part of the clones is absent; in the studies checked, under half of the shortfall reflects unresolved V genes, and no reason is known for the rest. D and trimming were read from the DNA, whereas the V and J calls and clone size are those reported in that table. In all, the sample holds approximately 150,000 clones, and roughly 74% of those were seen once. About 3.5% of the sample belongs to the ten largest clones.

General study outcomes and caveats: In a later analysis, several top co-occurrence clusters were reported to appear linked to parvovirus B19, influenza, CMV and Epstein-Barr virus. A further reported finding was that TCR beta sequences accurately predicted the HLA-A and HLA-B alleles for most subjects in the first cohort. Compared with the approximately 710-donor mean, donors in an Asian-associated ancestry cluster had fewer N-insertions in productive TCRs, according to a later genetic analysis. A later analysis found that TCR association rates varied across HLA loci, with DRB1 alleles showing the most associated TCRs and HLA-C alleles the fewest. An association between a missense DCLRE1C variant and V-gene and J-gene trimming of TCR beta chains was found in a later genetic analysis and replicated in an independent cohort. For the cohort, immune exposure information was limited to CMV serostatus. Because counts were too low, seventeen rarely observed V segments, including chromosome 9 orphons, were excluded from the earlier analysis of 587 of the donors. Three of the identified cytomegalovirus-associated TCR beta chains were confirmed in vitro to be specific for cytomegalovirus antigens. Cytomegalovirus status was reported to be diagnosed by the classifier with high specificity and sensitivity in both the original and validation cohorts. Strong co-occurrence of HLA alleles, especially DR and DQ, made assigning TCR associations to individual alleles difficult. It was suggested by the authors that the approach could potentially be generalized to other disease states and immunological phenotypes. In an earlier analysis of around 600 of the donors, most TCR beta V segments appeared in productive rearrangements about 90% or about 30% of the time, broadly matching IMGT annotations. A cluster of highly shared sequence variants was judged likely to be a technical artifact of the sequencing pipeline. A later analysis found that most CMV-associated TCR beta chains appeared HLA-restricted, with HLA associations seemingly driven largely by CMV exposure. Roughly uniform sequencing depth across donors was assumed in presence/absence analyses, although this assumption may not hold. In a later analysis, HLA-associated TCR beta chains were found to be more clonally expanded and to have lower generation probabilities than equally common non-associated chains. Specific HLA alleles were associated with 15,000 to 20,000 TCR beta sequences at a false discovery rate of 0.05 in a later analysis. Because some donors lacked HLA typing at each locus, the association tests relied only on the typed subset. Correlated functional status among segregating V segments might be attributable to linkage disequilibrium, but an unknown experimental factor could not be ruled out. The study listed 150 to 200 TCR beta chains as associated with cytomegalovirus. While some public TCRs were present in many individuals, most TCR sequences turned up only very rarely across donors. The cohort was sequenced for TCR beta chains only, and without alpha or paired-chain data the features that could be detected were limited.

The sequence came from a man in his forties or fifties in good health and CMV-seronegative. The sample taken for sequencing was PBMCs.

The CDR3 protein sequence reads: CSVDLGQEAYEQYF. At the DNA level, the sequence is TGCAGCGTTGACCTTGGACAGGAGGCCTACGAGCAGTACTTC. Recombination joined TRBV29-1 with TRBJ2-7; 7 junctional bases match TRBD1. CDR1 and CDR2 are read off the germline V gene as SQVTM and ANQGSEA. From the cysteine up to the phenylalanine, the CDR3 has a length of 14 residues. Here the CDR3 DNA is all that survives: 42 bases in frame from base 1. Relative to germline, V is missing 3 bases and J is missing 2 bases, with 7 bases of the junction outside any gene match.